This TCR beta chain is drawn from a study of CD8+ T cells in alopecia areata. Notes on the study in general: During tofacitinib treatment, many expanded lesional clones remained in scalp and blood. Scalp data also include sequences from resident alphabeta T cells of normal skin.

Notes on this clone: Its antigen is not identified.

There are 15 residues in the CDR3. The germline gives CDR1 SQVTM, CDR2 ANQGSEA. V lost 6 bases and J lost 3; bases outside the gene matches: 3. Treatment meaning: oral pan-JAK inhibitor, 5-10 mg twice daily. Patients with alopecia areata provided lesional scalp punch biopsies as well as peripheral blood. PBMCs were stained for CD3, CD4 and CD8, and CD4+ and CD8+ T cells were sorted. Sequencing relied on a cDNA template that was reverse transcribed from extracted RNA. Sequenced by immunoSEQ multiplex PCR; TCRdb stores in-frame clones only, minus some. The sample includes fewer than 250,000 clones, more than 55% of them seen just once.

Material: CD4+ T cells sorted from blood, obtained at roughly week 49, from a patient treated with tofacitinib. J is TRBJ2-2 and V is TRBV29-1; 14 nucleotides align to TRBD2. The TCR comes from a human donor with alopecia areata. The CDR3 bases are TGCAGCGTGGGACTAGCGGGGGCCGACACCGGGGAGCTGTTTTTT. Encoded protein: CSVGLAGADTGELFF.